In its sample, the clone carrying this T cell receptor (beta chain) was seen a few times. Its target is not known. J gave up 7 bases and V 2 bases, and 4 bases lay outside the gene matches. The CDR3 is 13 residues long. CDR1 MNHEY and CDR2 SVGAGI come from the germline V gene. MiXCR was run by TCRdb on the reads, yielding one entry per CDR3 protein. Here the sample spans fewer than 1,000,000 distinct CDR3 sequences, about a third being singletons. The data are from a study of T cell repertoires in cytomegalovirus infection. Overall study: Newly reported HLA-C-restricted and thoroughly characterized HLA-B-restricted CMV epitopes were employed. Public TCR beta signatures marked donors with CMV infection and the matching HLA. Study results and limitations: People with CMV and the relevant HLA were identified by cumulative public TCR beta family frequency. CMV-specific HLA-C-restricted TCR beta clonotypes dominated the ex vivo response.

This clonotype was sampled from a human donor in good health (CMV status not recorded). Some clones in this sample may be carry-over from other donors' samples. The sequenced sample was cultured CD8+ T cells from PBMCs, obtained from culture after CMV antigen stimulation. The rearrangement links TRBV6-5 to TRBJ1-1; TRBD1 agrees at 7 bases. Written as DNA, the CDR3 is TGTGCCAGCAGTTACCGGACAGGATTTGAAGCTTTCTTT. Its protein is CASSYRTGFEAFF.